This T cell receptor (beta chain) stems from a study of T cell changes during pregnancy in multiple sclerosis. Only in-frame clones appear in the TCRdb table, and some are missing; sequencing was by immunoSEQ multiplex PCR. The data show fewer than 60,000 clones, under 95% seen once. This TCR was sampled from a female donor in good health, enrolled as a control in a pregnancy study. The sample here was peripheral blood, taken after pregnancy.

The CDR3 coding sequence is TGTGCCAGCAGGGGGACAGGGGACTACTATGGCTACACCTTC. Residues: CASRGTGDYYGYTF. V is TRBV2 and J is TRBJ1-2; 10 bases are shared with TRBD1. Trimming at V came to 6 bases and at J to 3 bases, leaving 4 bases not matched to a gene. The CDR3 runs to 14 residues. Germline values: CDR1 SNHLY, CDR2 FYNNEI. Full variable domain (rest looked up from reference TRBV2 and TRBJ1-2): EPEVTQTPSHQVTQMGQEVILRCVPISNHLYFYWYRQILGQKVEFLVSFYNNEISEKSEIFDDQFSVERPDGSNFTLKIRSTKLEDSAMYFCASRGTGDYYGYTFGSGTRLTVV.